A selection of T cell receptor beta chains follows, all from one sample in a study of blood T cell repertoires in COVID-19. Profiling relied on immunoSEQ multiplex PCR, and the TCRdb table lists in-frame clones only, not all of them. The sample contains roughly 150,000 clones, over 65% of which appear only once. Sequenced material: peripheral blood. These receptors all stem from a man between 60 and 70 years old with acute or convalescent COVID-19. CDR3s include the opening cysteine and the closing phenylalanine or tryptophan. D genes are given only for firm matches. Clone size appears in some rows only: once, few, many, or a class for an expanded clone.

abundance | j_gene | v_gene | d_gene | CDR3aa | CDR3nt
NA | TRBJ2-5 | TRBV11-2 | NA | CASSPGTGRGETQYF | TGTGCCAGCAGCCCAGGCACAGGGCGGGGGGAGACCCAGTACTTC
NA | TRBJ1-1 | TRBV7-9 | NA | CASSKTANTEAFF | TGTGCCAGCAGCAAGACTGCGAACACTGAAGCTTTCTTT
NA | TRBJ1-6 | TRBV3-1/TRBV3-2 | TRBD1 | CASSTGQGYSPLHF | TGTGCCAGCAGTACCGGACAGGGGTATTCACCCCTCCACTTT
NA | TRBJ1-5 | TRBV4-1 | NA | CASSQVGAREGNQPQHF | TGCGCCAGCAGCCAAGTAGGAGCCAGGGAGGGGAATCAGCCCCAGCATTTT
NA | TRBJ1-1 | TRBV5-4 | NA | CASSLDQGAPEAFF | TGTGCCAGCAGCTTGGATCAGGGCGCCCCTGAAGCTTTCTTT
few | TRBJ1-5 | TRBV7-8 | TRBD1 | CASSTLSGQVNNQPQHF | TGTGCCAGCAGCACACTTTCCGGACAGGTAAACAATCAGCCCCAGCATTTT
NA | TRBJ1-5 | TRBV7-9 | NA | CASSSVRGRGNQPQHF | TGTGCCAGCAGCTCGGTAAGGGGGAGGGGCAATCAGCCCCAGCATTTT
NA | TRBJ1-5 | TRBV4-2 | NA | CASSQENRDQPQHF | TGTGCCAGCAGCCAAGAAAATCGGGATCAGCCCCAGCATTTT
NA | TRBJ2-4 | TRBV2 | NA | CASSVGLRRAKNIQYF | TGTGCCAGCAGTGTTGGCTTGCGGCGGGCCAAAAACATTCAGTACTTC
NA | TRBJ2-3 | TRBV7-2 | TRBD2 | CASSLAAGLAFPDTQYF | TGTGCCAGCAGCTTAGCGGCGGGACTAGCGTTTCCAGATACGCAGTATTTT
NA | TRBJ1-1 | TRBV28 | NA | CASKGNTEAFF | TGTGCCAGCAAGGGGAATACTGAAGCTTTCTTT
NA | TRBJ2-1 | TRBV5-4 | NA | CASTEERGRYNEQFF | TGTGCCAGCACCGAGGAAAGGGGTCGCTACAATGAGCAGTTCTTC
NA | TRBJ2-4 | TRBV10-2 | NA | CASSSQGKNIQYF | TGCGCCAGCAGTTCTCAGGGTAAAAACATTCAGTACTTC
NA | TRBJ2-3 | TRBV19 | NA | CASSMRAGSDTQYF | TGTGCCAGTAGTATGCGAGCAGGGTCGGATACGCAGTATTTT
NA | TRBJ1-2 | TRBV19 | NA | CASSIGRRGNYGYTF | TGTGCCAGTAGTATAGGCCGGAGGGGTAACTATGGCTACACCTTC
NA | TRBJ1-6 | TRBV6-6 | TRBD1 | CASKQDRGNSPLHF | TGTGCCAGCAAGCAGGACAGGGGAAATTCACCCCTCCACTTT
NA | TRBJ1-1 | TRBV4-3 | NA | CASSQDRGLGTEAFF | TGCGCCAGCAGCCAAGATCGGGGGTTGGGCACTGAAGCTTTCTTT
NA | TRBJ2-4 | TRBV24-1 | NA | CATSDPGPGKNIQYF | TGTGCCACCAGTGACCCGGGTCCCGGGAAAAACATTCAGTACTTC
many | TRBJ1-1 | TRBV3-1/TRBV3-2 | TRBD1 | CASSPTGANTEAFF | TGTGCCAGCAGCCCGACAGGGGCGAACACTGAAGCTTTCTTT
NA | TRBJ1-1 | TRBV6-5 | NA | CASTRQVATEAFF | TGTGCCAGCACCCGACAGGTTGCCACTGAAGCTTTCTTT
NA | TRBJ2-3 | TRBV27 | TRBD1 | CASSRPGQGYTDTQYF | TGTGCCAGCAGCCGACCGGGACAGGGCTACACAGATACGCAGTATTTT
NA | TRBJ2-5 | TRBV15 | TRBD2 | CATSISAGEGETQYF | TGTGCCACCAGCATCTCCGCGGGGGAGGGAGAGACCCAGTACTTC
NA | TRBJ1-5 | TRBV11-2 | NA | CASSLDAIGATPQHF | TGTGCCAGCAGCTTAGATGCGATAGGGGCAACACCCCAGCATTTT
NA | TRBJ2-2 | TRBV4-1 | TRBD1 | CASSQVLQTGGPPFPNTGELFF | TGCGCCAGCAGCCAAGTGCTGCAGACAGGGGGGCCCCCATTTCCGAACACCGGGGAGCTGTTTTTT
NA | TRBJ1-1 | TRBV7-8 | NA | CASTFWRGSNTEAFF | TGTGCCAGCACCTTCTGGCGGGGGTCGAACACTGAAGCTTTCTTT
few | TRBJ2-5 | TRBV7-2 | NA | CASSPRQEKETQYF | TGTGCCAGCAGCCCCAGACAGGAGAAAGAGACCCAGTACTTC
NA | TRBJ2-2 | TRBV6-4 | TRBD2 | CASSDSTSGGAGELFF | TGTGCCAGCAGTGACTCGACTAGCGGGGGGGCCGGGGAGCTGTTTTTT
NA | TRBJ2-3 | TRBV7-3 | TRBD1 | CASSLGTGATDTQYF | TGTGCCAGCAGCTTGGGGACAGGGGCGACAGATACGCAGTATTTT
few | TRBJ1-5 | TRBV7-2 | TRBD1 | CASSLRGTGGYNGNQPQHF | TGTGCCAGCAGCTTACGGGGGACAGGGGGCTATAATGGCAATCAGCCCCAGCATTTT
NA | TRBJ1-2 | TRBV6-5 | TRBD1 | CASSRDRAHYGYTF | TGTGCCAGCAGTCGGGACAGGGCCCACTATGGCTACACCTTC
NA | TRBJ2-7 | TRBV5-5 | TRBD1 | CASSLRQGAGEQYF | TGTGCCAGCAGCTTGCGGCAGGGGGCGGGGGAGCAGTACTTC
few | TRBJ1-4 | TRBV12-5 | NA | CASGSPGGVGLGEKLFF | TGTGCTAGTGGTTCCCCCGGGGGGGTAGGGTTAGGGGAAAAACTGTTTTTT
NA | TRBJ2-3 | TRBV19 | TRBD1 | CASSFSRGQGTDTQYF | TGTGCCAGTAGTTTCAGCCGAGGACAGGGGACAGATACGCAGTATTTT
NA | TRBJ2-3 | TRBV7-8 | TRBD1 | CASSLEGAGTGTDTQYF | TGTGCCAGCAGCTTAGAAGGGGCCGGGACAGGCACAGATACGCAGTATTTT
few | TRBJ2-3 | TRBV6-2/TRBV6-3 | TRBD2 | CASSYSAGGPSLDTQYF | TGTGCCAGCAGTTACTCTGCGGGGGGGCCGAGTTTGGATACGCAGTATTTT
NA | TRBJ2-7 | TRBV11-2 | NA | CASSSHQDEQYF | TGTGCCAGCAGCTCCCATCAGGACGAGCAGTACTTC
NA | TRBJ1-1 | TRBV18 | NA | CASSPRQPGRGTEAFF | TGTGCCAGCTCACCACGCCAGCCGGGGAGAGGGACTGAAGCTTTCTTT
NA | TRBJ2-5 | TRBV18 | TRBD1 | CASSPRDSQETQYF | TGTGCCAGCTCACCACGGGACAGTCAAGAGACCCAGTACTTC
NA | TRBJ1-6 | TRBV10-1 | TRBD1 | CASSEGQGASPLHF | TGCGCCAGCAGTGAGGGACAGGGAGCATCACCCCTCCACTTT
NA | TRBJ2-1 | TRBV7-3 | NA | CASSLIVSSGYNEQFF | TGTGCCAGCAGCTTAATAGTTTCATCGGGCTACAATGAGCAGTTCTTC
few | TRBJ1-5 | TRBV7-8 | NA | CASSSGYSNQPQHF | TGTGCCAGCAGCTCCGGGTATAGCAATCAGCCCCAGCATTTT
NA | TRBJ1-5 | TRBV5-1 | NA | CASSLGSSVGPQHF | TGCGCCAGCAGCTTGGGATCCAGCGTAGGGCCCCAGCATTTT
NA | TRBJ1-1 | TRBV12-3/TRBV12-4 | NA | CASSLTGSAEAFF | TGTGCCAGCAGTTTAACAGGGAGCGCTGAAGCTTTCTTT
NA | TRBJ2-7 | TRBV29-1 | NA | CSASKGQTYEQYF | TGCAGCGCCTCTAAGGGACAAACCTACGAGCAGTACTTC
NA | TRBJ2-2 | TRBV10-3 | NA | CAIGAPLTDLTGELFF | TGTGCCATCGGAGCCCCTTTGACCGACCTGACCGGGGAGCTGTTTTTT
NA | TRBJ2-1 | TRBV7-3 | TRBD2 | CASSPAGGPYNEQFF | TGTGCCAGCAGCCCAGCGGGGGGCCCTTACAATGAGCAGTTCTTC
NA | TRBJ2-7 | TRBV29-1 | TRBD1 | CSVEGVTGYSYEQYF | TGCAGCGTTGAAGGCGTGACAGGGTACTCCTACGAGCAGTACTTC
NA | TRBJ2-1 | TRBV4-1 | NA | CASSPTESSYNEQFF | TGCGCCAGCAGCCCTACTGAGAGCTCCTACAATGAGCAGTTCTTC
few | TRBJ2-7 | TRBV29-1 | NA | CSVGSRGPSGYEQYF | TGCAGCGTTGGGTCGCGGGGCCCCTCAGGCTACGAGCAGTACTTC
NA | TRBJ1-3 | TRBV4-3 | NA | CASSQDYGGGGNTIYF | TGCGCCAGCAGCCAAGATTATGGGGGGGGAGGAAACACCATATATTTT
NA | TRBJ1-2 | TRBV2 | NA | CASGAPRVGFGYTF | TGTGCCAGCGGAGCTCCCAGGGTGGGGTTTGGCTACACCTTC
NA | TRBJ2-5 | TRBV24-1 | NA | CATSDRTEYQETQYF | TGTGCCACCAGTGATCGGACAGAGTACCAAGAGACCCAGTACTTC
NA | TRBJ2-3 | TRBV3-1/TRBV3-2 | TRBD2 | CASSQSVASGYTDTQYF | TGTGCCAGCAGCCAATCAGTCGCTAGCGGATACACAGATACGCAGTATTTT